This paragraph reports one TCR beta chain. This entry is derived from a study of blood T cell repertoires in COVID-19. The CDR3 has 15 residues. Trimming left V 6 bases short and J 0 bases short, with 15 bases between. Germline CDR1 MNHEY, CDR2 SVGAGI. Sequencing was performed with immunoSEQ multiplex PCR; in TCRdb, only in-frame clones are kept and a portion is missing. In the table there are about 270,000 clones, under 90% of which are singletons. The TCR comes from a woman aged 18-29 years with acute or convalescent COVID-19. The source material was peripheral blood. The chain combines TRBV6-5 with TRBJ2-7; D may be TRBD2 (6 bases). CDR3 region: CASSVLAASSYEQYF. The CDR3 DNA sequence: TGTGCCAGCAGCGTACTAGCTGCTAGCTCCTACGAGCAGTACTTC.